Listed below are T cell receptor beta chains from one sample, sequenced in a study of T cell responses to AZD1222 COVID-19 vaccine. Sequenced by immunoSEQ multiplex PCR; TCRdb stores in-frame clones only, minus some. The repertoire holds under 200,000 clones, with more than 75% as singletons. Sequencing used peripheral blood, obtained 28 days after the second AZD1222 dose. The receptors come from an adult who received the AZD1222 COVID-19 vaccine. The CDR3 runs from the conserved cysteine through the conserved F or W. D genes are given only for firm matches. Clone size is stated in some rows and not others, as once, few, many or a class when expanded.

V gene,clone size,J gene,D gene,CDR3 DNA,CDR3 protein
TRBV28,.,TRBJ2-7,.,TGTGCCAGCAGTGTGCAGCCAGCCTACGAGCAGTACTTC,CASSVQPAYEQYF
TRBV9,.,TRBJ2-5,.,TGTGCCAGCAGCGTAGCACTCGTGGGAGAACAAGAGACCCAGTACTTC,CASSVALVGEQETQYF
TRBV7-2,.,TRBJ1-5,TRBD1,TGTGCCAGCAGACTTACAGGGGGCGGTCAGCCCCAGCATTTT,CASRLTGGGQPQHF
TRBV28,.,TRBJ2-1,.,TGTGCCAGCAGTTTAGGTGGCGCGGCACCTCATGAGCAGTTCTTC,CASSLGGAAPHEQFF
TRBV3-1/TRBV3-2,.,TRBJ2-1,TRBD2,TGTGCCAGCAGCCCCGTGGGGACTAGGCTTAATGAGCAGTTCTTC,CASSPVGTRLNEQFF
TRBV28,.,TRBJ2-1,.,TGTGCCAGCAGTAACCCTCACCGGGGGGCGCAGTTCTTC,CASSNPHRGAQFF
TRBV24-1,.,TRBJ2-3,TRBD1,TGTGCCACCAGTGACTCGGGACAGGGGGCGGGCACAGATACGCAGTATTTT,CATSDSGQGAGTDTQYF
TRBV5-1,.,TRBJ2-1,.,TGCGCCAGCACTGGTGGGGGGTCGTCCTACAATGAGCAGTTCTTC,CASTGGGSSYNEQFF
TRBV5-8,.,TRBJ1-1,TRBD1,TGTGCCAGCAGCTCAATCCCAGGGGGGTGGGACGCTGAAGCTTTCTTT,CASSSIPGGWDAEAFF
TRBV6-2/TRBV6-3,.,TRBJ2-1,TRBD2,TGTGCCAGCAGCGGACTAGCGGGCGGGTCCTACAATGAGCAGTTCTTC,CASSGLAGGSYNEQFF
TRBV7-2,.,TRBJ2-7,.,TGTGCCAGCAGCCCCCGTGAGGGTACCTACGAGCAGTACTTC,CASSPREGTYEQYF
TRBV3-1/TRBV3-2,.,TRBJ1-2,.,TGTGCCAGCAGCCTGCTCGCCCTGTTAGATTGTGGCTACACCTTC,CASSLLALLDCGYTF
TRBV15,once,TRBJ2-3,TRBD2,TGTGCCACCAGCAGAGATATTAGCGGGAGGTTGACAGATACGCAGTATTTT,CATSRDISGRLTDTQYF
TRBV7-9,.,TRBJ1-5,.,TGTGCCAGCAGCTTAGACAGGGATCAGCCCCAGCATTTT,CASSLDRDQPQHF
TRBV18,.,TRBJ1-3,TRBD1,TGTGCCAGCTCACCCATGGGACAGGGGGCGCGAAACACCATATATTTT,CASSPMGQGARNTIYF
TRBV6-5,few,TRBJ1-5,.,TGTGCCAGCAGTCCCAGGGGAAGCAATCAGCCCCAGCATTTT,CASSPRGSNQPQHF
TRBV7-3,.,TRBJ2-2,.,TGTGCCAGCAGCTTACAGACAGATAACACCGGGGAGCTGTTTTTT,CASSLQTDNTGELFF
TRBV14,.,TRBJ2-5,.,TGTGCCAGCAGCCAATTCCAGGGTCCGGAGGAGACCCAGTACTTC,CASSQFQGPEETQYF
TRBV11-2,few,TRBJ2-2,.,TGTGCCAGCAGTCGGCTCTCCGGGGCGGTGTTAGGGCCCGGGGAGCTGTTTTTT,CASSRLSGAVLGPGELFF
TRBV6-5,.,TRBJ1-3,.,TGTGCCAGCAGAATCTCGGACAGATTTGGAAACACCATATATTTT,CASRISDRFGNTIYF
TRBV4-3,.,TRBJ1-2,.,TGCGCCAGCAGCCAAGAGGCCCGCGGAGGTTATGGCTACACCTTC,CASSQEARGGYGYTF
TRBV10-3,.,TRBJ2-2,.,TGTGCCATCAGACAGGGTTTCCAGGCCGGGGAGCTGTTTTTT,CAIRQGFQAGELFF